This is a list of T cell receptor beta chains from one sample in a study of breast tumors, draining lymph nodes, adjacent tissues. TCRdb used MiXCR to reprocess the multiplex PCR reads, holding one entry per CDR3 protein. The repertoire has some 200,000 distinct CDR3 sequences, roughly 31% of them found once; the top ten carry about 4.3%. The sample comprised axillary lymph node tissue. The receptors were sampled from a female donor with breast cancer. Some clones in this sample may be carry-over from other donors' samples. The CDR3 runs from the conserved cysteine through the conserved F or W. D genes are given only for firm matches. Size is omitted from some rows. Given values are once, few, many or a class for expanded clones.

many | TRBJ2-1 | TRBD1 | TRBV7-2 | CASSSRTGKEQFF | TGTGCCAGCAGCTCCCGGACAGGGAAGGAGCAGTTCTTC
many | TRBJ2-2 | TRBD2 | TRBV7-3 | CASRQAGGPRATGELFF | TGTGCCAGCCGGCAAGCGGGAGGGCCAAGGGCCACCGGGGAGCTGTTTTTT
many | TRBJ1-5 | . | TRBV20-1 | CSARGLGVNSNQPQHF | TGCAGTGCTAGAGGACTCGGGGTAAATAGCAATCAGCCCCAGCATTTT
many | TRBJ2-3 | . | TRBV6-2/TRBV6-3 | CASSWNVDTQYF | TGTGCCAGCAGTTGGAATGTAGATACGCAGTATTTT
. | TRBJ2-6 | . | TRBV2 | CASMAGLAGANVLTF | TGTGCCAGCATGGCTGGGCTAGCGGGGGCCAACGTCCTGACTTTC
many | TRBJ1-5 | . | TRBV6-2/TRBV6-3 | CASSTTGTQPQHF | TGTGCCAGCAGTACAACAGGGACGCAGCCCCAGCATTTT
many | TRBJ1-5 | TRBD1 | TRBV19 | CASSRGGRGRHQPQHF | TGTGCCAGTAGTCGGGGGGGCAGGGGGCGGCATCAGCCCCAGCATTTT
. | TRBJ1-4 | . | TRBV20-1 | CSATAGFGQDEKLFF | TGCAGTGCGACGGCAGGGTTTGGTCAAGATGAAAAACTGTTTTTT
many | TRBJ2-5 | . | TRBV29-1 | CSGLEGETQYF | TGCAGCGGCCTAGAGGGAGAGACCCAGTACTTC
many | TRBJ2-7 | . | TRBV27 | CASSLRRQDYEQYF | TGTGCCAGCAGTTTACGAAGACAGGACTACGAGCAGTACTTC
many | TRBJ2-7 | . | TRBV20-1 | CSARPSYSTLGPYEQYF | TGCAGTGCTCGTCCCTCGTACTCTACCTTAGGACCCTACGAGCAGTACTTC
many | TRBJ1-2 | . | TRBV5-4 | CASSLDGTYSAYGYTF | TGTGCCAGCAGCTTGGATGGGACATACTCGGCCTATGGCTACACCTTC
many | TRBJ1-2 | . | TRBV28 | CASSLIGDRYTF | TGTGCCAGCAGTTTAATAGGGGATCGCTACACCTTC
many | TRBJ2-3 | TRBD2 | TRBV20-1 | CSARSLAGGWDTDTQYF | TGCAGTGCTAGAAGCCTAGCGGGAGGATGGGACACAGATACGCAGTATTTT
many | TRBJ2-5 | . | TRBV20-1 | CSAIGQETQYF | TGCAGTGCTATCGGGCAAGAGACCCAGTACTTC
. | TRBJ2-7 | . | TRBV20-1 | CSARLEYEQSFGPGTIEYEQYF | .
many | TRBJ2-3 | TRBD2 | TRBV6-6 | CASSPAGSTDTQYF | TGTGCCAGCAGCCCAGCGGGGAGCACAGATACGCAGTATTTT
many | TRBJ2-5 | . | TRBV7-2 | CASSLGFGSPGTQYF | TGTGCCAGCAGCTTAGGGTTCGGGAGCCCGGGGACCCAGTACTTC
many | TRBJ2-1 | TRBD2 | TRBV20-1 | CSARALLRTSGRSNEQFF | TGCAGTGCTAGAGCCCTGCTCCGGACTAGCGGGAGATCCAATGAGCAGTTCTTC
. | TRBJ1-4 | . | TRBV9 | CASSAAGTGGEKLFF | TGTGCCAGCAGCGCTGCCGGGACCGGTGGTGAAAAACTGTTTTTT
many | TRBJ2-3 | TRBD2 | TRBV5-1 | CASSSRGGRPGDTQYF | TGCGCCAGCAGCTCCCGGGGGGGTCGGCCGGGAGATACGCAGTATTTT
many | TRBJ1-6 | . | TRBV18 | CASSPWEGLNSPLHF | TGTGCCAGCTCACCTTGGGAGGGGTTGAATTCACCCCTCCACTTT
. | TRBJ2-3 | . | TRBV7-2 | CASSRGVGDTQYF | TGTGCCAGCAGCCGTGGGGTGGGGGATACGCAGTATTTT
many | TRBJ1-5 | . | TRBV20-1 | CSARVLSGNQPQHF | TGCAGTGCTAGAGTTTTGAGTGGCAATCAGCCCCAGCATTTT
many | TRBJ1-5 | TRBD1 | TRBV6-6 | CASSRDRGNQPQHF | TGTGCCAGTAGCCGGGACAGGGGGAATCAGCCCCAGCATTTT
. | TRBJ2-3 | TRBD1 | TRBV6-4 | CASTPDRGRSDTQYF | TGTGCCAGCACACCAGACAGGGGACGTTCGGATACGCAGTATTTT
many | TRBJ1-5 | . | TRBV2 | CASSVEGRQPQHF | TGTGCCAGCAGTGTGGAGGGCAGGCAGCCCCAGCATTTT
many | TRBJ1-5 | . | TRBV28 | CASSLGINQPQHF | TGTGCCAGCAGTTTAGGGATAAATCAGCCCCAGCATTTT
many | TRBJ1-5 | . | TRBV2 | CASSSNEQPQHF | TGTGCCAGCAGTTCAAATGAACAGCCCCAGCATTTT
many | TRBJ2-3 | . | TRBV7-3 | CASSLKVADTQYF | TGTGCCAGCAGCTTAAAGGTTGCAGATACGCAGTATTTT
many | TRBJ2-7 | . | TRBV5-1 | CASSLRGLGLDEQYF | TGCGCCAGCAGCTTGAGGGGCCTAGGCTTGGACGAGCAGTACTTC
many | TRBJ1-2 | . | TRBV3-1 | CASSQVGRNYGYTF | TGTGCCAGCAGCCAAGTGGGCAGAAACTATGGCTACACCTTC
many | TRBJ1-6 | TRBD1 | TRBV6-5 | CASRRQGSPYNSPLHF | TGTGCCAGCAGAAGACAGGGTTCCCCCTATAATTCACCCCTCCACTTT
many | TRBJ2-3 | . | TRBV12-3/TRBV12-4 | CASSSSSTDTQYF | TGTGCCAGCAGTTCTTCTAGCACAGATACGCAGTATTTT
many | TRBJ2-1 | . | TRBV5-1 | CASSEGSLNEQFF | TGCGCCAGCAGCGAGGGCTCATTAAATGAGCAGTTCTTC
. | TRBJ2-1 | TRBD2 | TRBV29-1 | CSESGTSGGKFF | TGCAGTGAATCGGGGACTAGCGGGGGAAAGTTCTTC
many | TRBJ2-5 | . | TRBV6-1 | CASSSYSGEETQYF | TGTGCCAGCAGCTCCTACAGTGGGGAAGAGACCCAGTACTTC
. | TRBJ1-5 | TRBD1 | TRBV29-1 | CSVRTGVSNQPQHF | TGCAGCGTTCGGACAGGGGTAAGCAATCAGCCCCAGCATTTT
many | TRBJ2-7 | TRBD2 | TRBV5-6 | CASSTRGGWFEQYF | TGTGCCAGCAGCACCCGGGGAGGGTGGTTCGAGCAGTACTTC
many | TRBJ2-2 | TRBD1 | TRBV15 | CATSRVQGGTGELFF | TGTGCCACCAGCAGAGTACAGGGGGGAACCGGGGAGCTGTTTTTT
. | TRBJ2-1 | . | TRBV5-1 | CASSLVVSNDQFF | TGCGCCAGCAGCTTGGTGGTATCCAATGACCAGTTCTTC
. | TRBJ1-2 | TRBD1 | TRBV2 | CASSHRDRNYGYTF | TGTGCCAGCAGCCACCGGGACAGAAACTATGGCTACACCTTC
many | TRBJ2-7 | . | TRBV4-1 | CASSRVQGWYYEQYF | TGCGCCAGCAGCCGAGTACAGGGTTGGTACTACGAGCAGTACTTC
many | TRBJ1-3 | . | TRBV28 | CASTSWGNTIYF | TGTGCCAGCACCAGCTGGGGGAACACCATATATTTT
many | TRBJ2-1 | . | TRBV20-1 | CSAPTGDPVYNEQFF | TGCAGTGCTCCTACGGGAGATCCGGTTTACAATGAGCAGTTCTTC
many | TRBJ2-7 | . | TRBV3-1 | CASSLRGFSYEQYF | TGTGCCAGCAGTTTAAGAGGTTTCTCCTACGAGCAGTACTTC
. | TRBJ2-2 | . | TRBV11-3 | CASSLGALAELFF | TGTGCCAGCAGCTTAGGGGCACTAGCGGAGCTGTTTTTT
many | TRBJ2-1 | TRBD2 | TRBV20-1 | CSASPSGREQFF | TGCAGTGCTAGTCCTAGCGGCCGTGAGCAGTTCTTC
many | TRBJ2-3 | . | TRBV20-1 | CSARDIGTSSTDTQYF | TGCAGTGCTAGAGATATCGGAACCTCTAGCACAGATACGCAGTATTTT
many | TRBJ2-3 | TRBD2 | TRBV9 | CASSPSWTSGGAGTQYF | TGTGCCAGCAGCCCTTCCTGGACTAGCGGGGGGGCCGGTACGCAGTATTTT
many | TRBJ2-1 | TRBD1 | TRBV18 | CASSPLQGAEGEQFF | TGTGCCAGCTCACCATTACAGGGGGCGGAGGGTGAGCAGTTCTTC
. | TRBJ1-3 | . | TRBV2 | CASSVTIAGDSGNTIYF | TGTGCCAGCAGTGTAACCATAGCGGGGGACTCTGGAAACACCATATATTTT
many | TRBJ2-1 | . | TRBV7-3 | CASSFRADNEQFF | TGTGCCAGCAGCTTCCGAGCCGACAATGAGCAGTTCTTC
many | TRBJ2-1 | TRBD1 | TRBV6-5 | CASSLDRAVYNEQFF | TGTGCCAGCAGTTTGGACAGGGCAGTCTACAATGAGCAGTTCTTC